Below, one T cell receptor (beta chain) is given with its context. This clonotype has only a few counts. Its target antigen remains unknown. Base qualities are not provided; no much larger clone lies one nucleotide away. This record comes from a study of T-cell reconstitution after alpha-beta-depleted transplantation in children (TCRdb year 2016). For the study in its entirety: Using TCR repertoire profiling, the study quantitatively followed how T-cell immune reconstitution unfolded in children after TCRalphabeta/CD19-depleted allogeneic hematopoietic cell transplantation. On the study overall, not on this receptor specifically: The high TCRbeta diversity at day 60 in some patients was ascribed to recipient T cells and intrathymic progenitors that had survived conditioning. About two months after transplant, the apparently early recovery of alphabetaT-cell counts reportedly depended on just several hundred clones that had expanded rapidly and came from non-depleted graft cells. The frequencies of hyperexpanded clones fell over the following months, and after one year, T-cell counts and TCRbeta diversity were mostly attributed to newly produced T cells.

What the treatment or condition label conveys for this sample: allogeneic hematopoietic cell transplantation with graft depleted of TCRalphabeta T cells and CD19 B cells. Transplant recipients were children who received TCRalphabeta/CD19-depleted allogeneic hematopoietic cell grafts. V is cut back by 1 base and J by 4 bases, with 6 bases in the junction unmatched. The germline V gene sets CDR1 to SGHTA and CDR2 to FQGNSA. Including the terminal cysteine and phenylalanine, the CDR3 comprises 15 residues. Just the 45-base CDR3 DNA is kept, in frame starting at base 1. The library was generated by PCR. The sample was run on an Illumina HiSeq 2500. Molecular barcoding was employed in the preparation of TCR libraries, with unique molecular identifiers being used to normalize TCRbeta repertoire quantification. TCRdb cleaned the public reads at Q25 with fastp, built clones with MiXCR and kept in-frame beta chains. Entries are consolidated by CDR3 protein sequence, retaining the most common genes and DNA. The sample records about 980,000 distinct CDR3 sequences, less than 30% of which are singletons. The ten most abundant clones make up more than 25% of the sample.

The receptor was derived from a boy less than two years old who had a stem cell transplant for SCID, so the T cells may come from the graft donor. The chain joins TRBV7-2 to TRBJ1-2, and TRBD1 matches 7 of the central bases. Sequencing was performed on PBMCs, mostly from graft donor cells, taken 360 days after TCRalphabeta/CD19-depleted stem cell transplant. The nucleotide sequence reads TGTGCCAGCAGCTTAGACAGGGGAAAACCCTATGGCTACACCTTC. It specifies CASSLDRGKPYGYTF.